This T cell receptor beta chain is from a study of beta chain features in type 1 diabetes. CDR1 SEHNR and CDR2 FQNEAQ come from the germline V gene (reference sequence). J was trimmed by 2 bases and V by 5 bases; bases with no gene match: 1. The length of the CDR3 is 13 residues. Overall study results and limits: TCRB rearrangement may or may not be influenced by HLA type; here this remained unresolved. Reduced insertions and increased deletions marked VDJ junctions in type 1 diabetes patients.

Only a few counts were recorded for this clone. Its antigen remains unidentified. Distinct nucleotide sequences in the sample also encode this CDR3. cDNA synthesis used the whole RNA isolate, giving expressed TCRB sequences. Sequencing was performed with immunoSEQ multiplex PCR; in TCRdb, only in-frame clones are kept and a portion is missing. The data show under 450,000 clones, with around 14% seen just once and around 0.039% held by the top ten. This rearrangement joins TRBV7-9 to TRBJ2-5; 8 bases map to TRBD1. The clonotype was recovered from a man aged 25 to 45 in good health. The specimen sequenced was naive CD4+ T cells from blood. CDR3 sequence: CASSHRGQETQYF. In nucleotides, the CDR3 is TGTGCCAGCAGCCACAGGGGGCAAGAGACCCAGTACTTC.